These 6 T cell receptor beta chains originate from one sample sequenced in a study of identical twins' blood T cells. TCRdb ran MiXCR on the 5' RACE reads and lists one entry per CDR3 protein. The top ten hold 5.5% to 7% of the sample, which has 350,000 to 400,000 distinct CDR3 sequences, over 25% seen once. Sequenced material: PBMCs. Source of these receptors: a woman between 18 and 50 years old in good health.

The CDR3 DNA reads as TGTGCCAGCAGTTCATGGGGGACAGGGGATACGCAGTATTTT. Protein product: CASSSWGTGDTQYF. This rearrangement joins TRBV12-3 or TRBV12-4 to TRBJ2-3; 9 nucleotides align to TRBD1. After removal of 4 bases from V and 6 bases from J, the junction contained 5 bases not matched to a gene. The CDR3 spans 14 residues.

This chain joins TRBV6-2 or TRBV6-3 and TRBJ2-2, with D unresolved. The CDR3 runs 11 residues. V gave up 7 bases and J gave up 5 bases, with 5 bases separating them. The germline CDR1 and CDR2 sequences are MNHEY and SVGEGT. CDR3 protein: CASKRTGELFF. Here the CDR3 DNA reads TGTGCCAGCAAGCGAACCGGGGAGCTGTTTTTT.

This chain uses TRBV7-9 with TRBJ1-1; possibly TRBD1 for D (5 bases). The CDR3 contains 12 residues. V lost 3 bases and J 7 bases, leaving 9 bases between the germline ends. Per germline, CDR1 SEHNR and CDR2 FQNEAQ (reference sequence). CDR3 in amino acids: CASSFKGNEAFF. CDR3 DNA: TGTGCCAGCAGCTTTAAGGGGAATGAAGCTTTCTTT.

The table lists this clonotype with a few counts. V gene TRBV20-1 combines with J gene TRBJ2-5; the match to TRBD1 covers 10 bases. CDR3 size: 12 residues. Germline V gene sequence: CDR1 DFQATT, CDR2 SNEGSKA (reference sequence). V shed 7 bases, J shed 4 bases, and the junction held 3 bases outside the gene matches. CDR3 bases: TGCAGTGGGACAGGGGGAGGAGAGACCCAGTACTTC. Its translation: CSGTGGGETQYF.

This clonotype has just a few counts. This chain links TRBV6-5 with TRBJ1-2; D ambiguous. V was pared by 0 bases and J by 5 bases, with 7 bases between. Germline V gene lookup returns CDR1 MNHEY and CDR2 SVGAGI. CDR3 length: 13 residues. Here the CDR3 reads CASSYSEHYGYTF. The CDR3 coding sequence is TGTGCCAGCAGTTACTCGGAACATTATGGCTACACCTTC.

This clonotype was seen a few times. CDR3 sequence: CSARSYGSLYGYTF. CDR3 nucleotides: TGCAGTGCTAGATCGTACGGCAGCCTCTATGGCTACACCTTC. V is TRBV20-1 and J is TRBJ1-2; D remains unclear. V lost 2 bases and J lost 4, with 14 bases in between. Germline values: CDR1 DFQATT, CDR2 SNEGSKA (reference sequence). CDR3 size: 14 residues.